Sequencing of this T cell receptor (beta chain) was carried out in a study of blood T cells in healthy people across ages. Study outcomes and limitations: A strong correlation was seen between TCR beta diversity and naive T cell percentage.

Germline loops: CDR1 DFQATT, CDR2 SNEGSKA (reference sequence). V shed 4 bases, J shed 7 bases, and the junction held 10 bases outside the gene matches. This CDR3 contains 14 residues. A second about 7 to 12 cycle PCR used barcoded and J-beta primers. Via MiXCR, TCRdb re-called the 5' RACE reads, giving one row per CDR3 protein. The data show around 1,500,000 distinct CDR3 sequences, roughly 30% seen once. Details on this clonotype: Its specificity is unknown.

The chain recombines TRBV20-1 with TRBJ1-2; 9 bases match TRBD1. Sequencing input: blood. This sequence was found in a woman aged 30 to 39 in good health. The CDR3 nucleotides are TGCAGTGCTACCTTGGACAGGGGAATAGGTGGCTACACCTTC. This translates into CSATLDRGIGGYTF.